Following are 10 T cell receptor beta chains from one sample sequenced in a study of cytomegalovirus exposure and HLA in healthy donors (dated by TCRdb to 2016 to 2017). Receptor amplification or capture employed the immunoSEQ multiplex PCR assay. For the multiplex PCR, a mixture combining 60 forward primers for TCR Vbeta segments and 13 reverse primers for TCR Jbeta segments was used. In its TCRdb copy, this immuneACCESS table keeps in-frame sequences only and misses some clones. Where compared with another copy, unresolved V genes explain less than half of these, and the others have no known cause. This sample comprises about 160,000 clones, 75% to 85% of them detected only once. The biggest ten clones account for about 10% of the sample. Sequenced input: PBMCs. Receptors originate from a man aged 50-60 years in good health and CMV-seropositive.

This chain uses TRBV30 with TRBJ1-5, with TRBD1 as a possible D gene (5 bases). CDR1 is GTSNPN, CDR2 SVGIG, per germline (reference sequence). The CDR3 covers 12 residues. Trimming cost V 4 bases and J 7 bases, with 11 bases left between them. The CDR3 DNA is TGTGCCTGGACCCTACCAGGGCAGCCCCAGCATTTT. This codes for CAWTLPGQPQHF.

The gene calls are TRBV12-5 and TRBJ2-5; 9 nucleotides match TRBD1. The germline gives CDR1 LGHNT, CDR2 FRNRAP. The CDR3 runs 14 residues. Trimming removed 5 bases from V and 5 bases from J; junction bases left unmatched: 6. This chain's CDR3 is CASGPGQGHETQYF. The CDR3 DNA reads TGTGCTAGTGGTCCCGGACAGGGGCACGAGACCCAGTACTTC.

V and J are TRBV2 and TRBJ2-3; 13 nucleotides line up with TRBD2. The CDR3 runs to 16 residues. Germline loops: CDR1 SNHLY, CDR2 FYNNEI. The V gene end was trimmed by 6 bases and the J gene end by 2 bases; junction bases not matched to a gene: 5. CDR3 in DNA: TGTGCCAGCAGGGGGGGGACTAGCGGGATCACAGATACGCAGTATTTT. Protein product: CASRGGTSGITDTQYF.

The rearrangement joins TRBV5-8 to TRBJ2-5; 10 positions agree with TRBD1. The CDR3 loop spans 17 amino acids. The V segment lost 0 bases and the J segment 0 bases; nucleotides outside the gene matches: 5. Germline CDR1 is SGHTS and CDR2 is YDEGEE. The CDR3 nucleotides are TGTGCCAGCAGCTTGGGGGGACAGGGGATGTACCAAGAGACCCAGTACTTC. Its protein product is CASSLGGQGMYQETQYF. The full variable domain, its missing parts supplied by reference TRBV5-8 and TRBJ2-5, is EAGVTQSPTHLIKTRGQQATLRCSPISGHTSVYWYQQALGLGLQFLLWYDEGEERNRGNFPPRFSGRQFPNYSSELNVNALELEDSALYLCASSLGGQGMYQETQYFGPGTRLLVL.

This clone came up once. The chain recombines TRBV6-5 with TRBJ1-1; 7 nucleotides match TRBD1. The CDR3 is 16 amino acids. V lost 2 bases, J lost 1 base, and 7 bases stayed unmatched. Germline V gene lookup returns CDR1 MNHEY and CDR2 SVGAGI. The CDR3 spells CASSYGETGKNTEAFF. CDR3 DNA sequence: TGTGCCAGCAGTTACGGAGAGACAGGGAAGAACACTGAAGCTTTCTTT.

The chain recombines TRBV5-8 with TRBJ2-3; weak D call: TRBD1 (5 bases). Trimming took off 3 bases at V and 1 base at J, with 9 bases between the two ends. The CDR3 spans 14 residues. From germline, CDR1 is SGHTS and CDR2 YDEGEE. Written as DNA, the CDR3 is TGTGCCAGCAGCTCAGGGTGGGGCACAGATACGCAGTATTTT. Encoded protein: CASSSGWGTDTQYF.

For the CDR3, the DNA is TGTGCCAGTTTAAGCGGGCGTTTTCGCACAGATACGCAGTATTTT. Translation gives CASLSGRFRTDTQYF. This chain connects TRBV28 to TRBJ2-3; maybe TRBD2 (6 bases). Trimming shortened V by 9 bases and J by 1 base, and 17 bases separated the two germline ends. This CDR3 is 15 amino acids long. Germline V gene sequence: CDR1 MDHEN, CDR2 SYDVKM.

The chain has TRBV5-8 and TRBJ2-6, with unresolved D. V dropped 4 bases and J dropped 3 bases, with 5 bases sitting between them. The germline V gene encodes CDR1 SGHTS and CDR2 YDEGEE. This CDR3 region has 13 residues. The CDR3 is CASSRNGANVLTF. CDR3 sequence (DNA): TGTGCCAGCAGCCGTAATGGGGCCAACGTCCTGACTTTC.

The chain links TRBV27 to TRBJ2-7; tentative D call: TRBD2 (6 bases). This CDR3 has 15 amino acids. Trimming took off 6 bases at V and 3 bases at J, with 18 bases between the two ends. Germline V lookup: CDR1 MNHEY, CDR2 SMNVEV (reference sequence). This CDR3 reads CASSSPLSGYYEQYF. The CDR3 nucleotides read TGTGCCAGCAGCTCCCCTTTGAGCGGGTACTACGAGCAGTACTTC.

V is TRBV28 and J is TRBJ1-6; 11 bases are shared with TRBD1. From germline, CDR1 is MDHEN and CDR2 SYDVKM. The CDR3 has 15 residues. V lost 5 bases, J lost 10 bases, and 7 bases stayed unmatched. The CDR3 DNA is TGTGCCAGCAGTGGAGGACAGGGGGCTTACTCACCCCTCCACTTT. Its translation is CASSGGQGAYSPLHF.